This entry describes one TCR beta chain. Its matching antigen is unknown. TCRs were amplified from 600 ng gDNA of bulk tumor per sample. In surgery, several biopsies were collected from each primary tumor at widely spaced sites. Patients underwent curative surgery for untreated, newly diagnosed non-small cell lung cancer. The CDR3 contains 19 residues. V was clipped by 1 base and J by 2 bases; unmatched bases: 13. Multiplex PCR was performed with 32 V and 13 J primers, and it amplified TCR beta CDR3. Using its own MiXCR run on the multiplex PCR reads, TCRdb lists one record per CDR3 protein. The data show roughly 15,000 distinct CDR3 sequences, approximately 30% seen once. These data are taken from a study of immune heterogeneity within non-small cell lung tumors. Overall study: There was 1 tumor not otherwise specified, along with approximately 10 non-squamous carcinomas and several squamous cell carcinomas.

Study-wide results and limits: Each patient's tumor sites shared recurring identical dominant CDR3 beta clonotypes, and individual sites also carried their own high-frequency clones.

Sequenced input: lung tumor tissue. This rearrangement joins TRBV12-3 or TRBV12-4 to TRBJ2-2, with 7 positions matching TRBD2. This TCR came from a woman in her forties or fifties with non-small cell lung cancer. CDR3 amino acids: CASSLVFRLASGNTGELFF. The CDR3 bases are TGTGCCAGCAGTTTAGTTTTTAGGTTGGCTAGCGGAAACACCGGGGAGCTGTTTTTT.